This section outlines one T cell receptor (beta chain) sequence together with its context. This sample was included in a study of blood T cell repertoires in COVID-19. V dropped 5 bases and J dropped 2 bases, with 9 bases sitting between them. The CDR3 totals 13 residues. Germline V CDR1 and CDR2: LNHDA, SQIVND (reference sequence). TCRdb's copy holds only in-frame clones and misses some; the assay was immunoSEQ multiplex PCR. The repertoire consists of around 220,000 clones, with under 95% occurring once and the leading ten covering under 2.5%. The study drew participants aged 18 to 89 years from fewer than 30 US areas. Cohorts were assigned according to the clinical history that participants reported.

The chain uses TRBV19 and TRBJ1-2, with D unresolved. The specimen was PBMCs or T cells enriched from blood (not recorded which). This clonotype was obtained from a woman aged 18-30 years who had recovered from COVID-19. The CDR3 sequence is CASSLFMNYGYTF. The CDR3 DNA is TGTGCCAGTAGTCTATTCATGAACTATGGCTACACCTTC.